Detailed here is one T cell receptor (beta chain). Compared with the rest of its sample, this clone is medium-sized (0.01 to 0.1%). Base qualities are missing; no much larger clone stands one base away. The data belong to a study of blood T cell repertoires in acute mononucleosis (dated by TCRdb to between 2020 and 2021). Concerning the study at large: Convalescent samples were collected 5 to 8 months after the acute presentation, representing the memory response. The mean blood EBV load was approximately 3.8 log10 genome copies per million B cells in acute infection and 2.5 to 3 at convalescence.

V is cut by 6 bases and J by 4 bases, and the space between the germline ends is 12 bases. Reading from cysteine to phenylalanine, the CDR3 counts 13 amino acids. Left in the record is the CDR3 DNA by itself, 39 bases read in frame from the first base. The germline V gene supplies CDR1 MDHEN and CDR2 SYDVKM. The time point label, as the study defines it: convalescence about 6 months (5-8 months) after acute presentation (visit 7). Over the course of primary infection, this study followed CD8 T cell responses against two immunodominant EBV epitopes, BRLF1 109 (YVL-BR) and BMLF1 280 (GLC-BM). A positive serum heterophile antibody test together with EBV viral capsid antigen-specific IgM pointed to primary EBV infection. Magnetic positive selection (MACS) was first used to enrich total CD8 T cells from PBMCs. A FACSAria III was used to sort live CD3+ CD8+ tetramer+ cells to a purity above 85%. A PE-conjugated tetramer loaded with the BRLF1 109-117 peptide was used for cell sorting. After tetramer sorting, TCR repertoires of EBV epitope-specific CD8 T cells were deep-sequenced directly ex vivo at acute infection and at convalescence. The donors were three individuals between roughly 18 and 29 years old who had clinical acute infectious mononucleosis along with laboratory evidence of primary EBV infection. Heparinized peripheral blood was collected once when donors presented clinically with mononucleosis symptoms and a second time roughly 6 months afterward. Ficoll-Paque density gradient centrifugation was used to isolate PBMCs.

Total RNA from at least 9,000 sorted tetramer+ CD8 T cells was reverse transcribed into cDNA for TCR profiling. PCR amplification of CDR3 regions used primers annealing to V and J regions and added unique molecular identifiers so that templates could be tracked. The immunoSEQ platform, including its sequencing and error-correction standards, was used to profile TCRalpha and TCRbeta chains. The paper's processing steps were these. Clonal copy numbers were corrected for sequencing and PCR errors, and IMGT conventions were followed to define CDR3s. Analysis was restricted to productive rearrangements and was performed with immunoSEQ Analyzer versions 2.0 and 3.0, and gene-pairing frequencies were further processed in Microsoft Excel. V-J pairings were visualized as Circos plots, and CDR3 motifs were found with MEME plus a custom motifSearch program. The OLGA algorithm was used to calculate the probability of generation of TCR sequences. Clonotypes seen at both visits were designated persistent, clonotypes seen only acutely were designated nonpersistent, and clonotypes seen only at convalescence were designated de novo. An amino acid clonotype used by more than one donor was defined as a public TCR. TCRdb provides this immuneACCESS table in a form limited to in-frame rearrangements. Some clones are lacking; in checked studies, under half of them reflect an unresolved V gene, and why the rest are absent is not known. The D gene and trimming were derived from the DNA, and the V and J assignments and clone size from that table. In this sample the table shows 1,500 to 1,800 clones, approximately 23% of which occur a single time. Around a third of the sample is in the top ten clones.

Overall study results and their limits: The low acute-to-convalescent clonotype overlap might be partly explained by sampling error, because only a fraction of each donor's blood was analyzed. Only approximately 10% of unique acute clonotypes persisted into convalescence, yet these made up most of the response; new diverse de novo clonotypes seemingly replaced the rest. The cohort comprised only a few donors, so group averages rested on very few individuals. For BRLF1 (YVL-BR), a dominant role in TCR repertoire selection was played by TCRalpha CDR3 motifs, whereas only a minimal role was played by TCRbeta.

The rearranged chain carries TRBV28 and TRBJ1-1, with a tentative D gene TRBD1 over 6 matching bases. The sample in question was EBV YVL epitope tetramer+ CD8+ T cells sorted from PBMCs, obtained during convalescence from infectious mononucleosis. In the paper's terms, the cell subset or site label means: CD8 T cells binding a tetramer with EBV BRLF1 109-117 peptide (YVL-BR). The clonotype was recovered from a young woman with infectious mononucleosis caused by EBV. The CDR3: CASRQQGSTEAFF. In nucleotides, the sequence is TGTGCCAGCAGGCAACAGGGATCCACTGAAGCTTTCTTT.